The T cell receptor beta chain under discussion was sequenced for a study of blood T cell repertoires in COVID-19. Libraries were prepared by immunoSEQ multiplex PCR; TCRdb keeps only in-frame clonotypes and omits some of them. The repertoire holds around 95,000 clones, with around four fifths as singletons. The sequencing input was peripheral blood. The sequence was collected from a man aged 45-65 years with active or convalescent COVID-19.

CDR3 amino acids: CASREQETQYF. In nucleotides, the CDR3 is TGTGCCAGCAGGGAGCAAGAGACCCAGTACTTC. The chain couples TRBV2 to TRBJ2-5; D not resolved. Deletions cut 6 bases from V and 2 bases from J, with 4 bases between. The length of the CDR3 is 11 residues. The germline V gene has CDR1 SNHLY and CDR2 FYNNEI.